Below are 17 T cell receptor beta chains sequenced from a single sample in a study of tumour-infiltrating T cells in Burkitt lymphoma (dated by TCRdb to about 2020). Library preparation employed the immunoSEQ multiplex PCR assay. TCRdb re-hosts the immuneACCESS table, in-frame sequences only. Its copies lack some clones; in the studies checked, an unresolved V gene accounts for under half of them, and the cause for the rest is not known. Counted in this sample were roughly 15,000 clones; 75% of them appeared once. The ten largest clones add up to approximately 7.7% of the sample. Sequenced input: tumor tissue. These receptor sequences come from a human donor with diffuse large B-cell lymphoma.

The sample holds one count of this clone. The rearrangement links TRBV9 to TRBJ2-7; D ambiguous. Looked up from germline, CDR1 is SGDLS and CDR2 is YYNGEE. The length of the CDR3 is 12 residues. With 0 bases removed from V and 0 bases from J, the gap between germline ends came to 1 base. CDR3 sequence: CASSVDSYEQYF. In nucleotides, the CDR3 is TGTGCCAGCAGCGTAGACTCCTACGAGCAGTACTTC.

This rearrangement joins TRBV5-1 to TRBJ2-1, with 10 bases lining up with TRBD2. The germline V gene encodes CDR1 SGHRS and CDR2 YFSETQ. The CDR3 extends over 16 amino acids. V gave up 0 bases and J gave up 7 bases; unmatched junction bases: 7. The CDR3 DNA reads TGCGCCAGCAGCTTGGCTGGCCTAGCGGGAGTTAATGAGCAGTTCTTC. Protein product: CASSLAGLAGVNEQFF.

This clone was counted a few times. V gene TRBV15 combines with J gene TRBJ2-3; D is unresolved. Germline lookup yields CDR1 LNHNV and CDR2 YYDKDF (reference sequence). The CDR3 sequence is 13 residues long. V lost 1 base, J lost 5 bases, and 7 bases lay in between. This CDR3 is CATSRGHEDTQYF. CDR3 coding DNA: TGTGCCACCAGCAGAGGGCACGAAGATACGCAGTATTTT.

The V gene is TRBV5-4, the J gene TRBJ2-7, with a weak D call TRBD2 (6 bases). The CDR3 spans 13 residues. Looked up from germline, CDR1 is SGHNT and CDR2 is YYREEE (reference sequence). The CDR3 reads CASSSGVPGSNSV. CDR3 sequence (DNA): TGTGCCAGCAGCTCTGGGGTCCCCGGGAGTAACTCGGTC.

This clone has only a few counts. Other DNA sequences in the sample encode the same CDR3. The CDR3 DNA sequence: TGTGCCAGCAGTTACTCACAAGAGACCCAGTACTTC. Its translation: CASSYSQETQYF. This sequence joins TRBV6-6 and TRBJ2-5; no reliable D call. Per the germline V gene, CDR1 is MNHNY and CDR2 is SVGAGI (reference sequence). V lost 0 bases and J lost 2, with 1 base in between. CDR3 size: 12 residues.

This sequence joins TRBV19 and TRBJ1-1, with TRBD1 matching over 11 bases. With V trimmed by 3 bases and J by 5 bases, 5 bases remained unmatched. The CDR3 is 15 amino acids. Germline-derived CDR1 and CDR2 are LNHDA and SQIVND (reference sequence). The CDR3, as DNA: TGTGCCAGTAGTATCGGGGACAGGGGGGGGACTGAAGCTTTCTTT. Its protein is CASSIGDRGGTEAFF.

The J gene is TRBJ1-3, the V gene TRBV29-1; D ambiguous. The CDR3 is 13 residues long. Between the trimmed V and J ends, which lost 7 bases and 0 bases, there was a span of 10 bases. The germline V gene encodes CDR1 SQVTM and CDR2 ANQGSEA. The DNA for the CDR3 is TGCAGCGCCCGCCCTAGCTCTGGAAACACCATATATTTT. The encoded protein is CSARPSSGNTIYF.

V usage is TRBV29-1 and J usage is TRBJ2-3, with 10 nucleotides matching TRBD2. V shed 5 bases, J shed 5 bases, and the junction held 1 base outside the gene matches. The CDR3 length is 12 residues. Germline CDR1 SQVTM, CDR2 ANQGSEA. The CDR3 region has the DNA TGCAGCGTTACTAGCGGGGTAGATACGCAGTATTTT. This encodes CSVTSGVDTQYF.

This clone has a handful of counts. The J gene is TRBJ2-7, the V gene TRBV4-1; D gene unclear. The CDR3 has 15 residues. CDR1 and CDR2 (germline): MGHRA, YSYEKL. V lost 4 bases, J lost 5 bases, and 18 bases lay in between. As DNA, the CDR3 is TGCGCCAGCAGCCTCAGCCCAGGCTACGAGGACGAGCAGTACGTC. It specifies CASSLSPGYEDEQYV.

The chain is built from TRBV9 and TRBJ2-7; 7 bases line up with TRBD1. The J segment lost 3 bases and the V segment lost 2 bases, leaving 5 bases of the junction unmatched. The CDR3 is 14 residues long. The germline V gene has CDR1 SGDLS and CDR2 YYNGEE. CDR3 sequence reads: CASSVRDSDYEQYV. DNA of the CDR3: TGTGCCAGCAGCGTTAGGGACAGCGACTACGAGCAGTACGTC.

This chain connects TRBV2 to TRBJ2-7; 7 bases are shared with TRBD1. Germline V gene lookup returns CDR1 SNHLY and CDR2 FYNNEI. V lost 7 bases, J lost 1 base, and 10 bases stayed unmatched. The CDR3 loop spans 15 amino acids. The CDR3 region is CASNSPAGGSYEQYF. CDR3 DNA sequence: TGTGCCAGCAATTCTCCGGCAGGGGGTTCCTACGAGCAGTACTTC.

The V and J genes are TRBV6-1 and TRBJ1-5; 8 bases are shared with TRBD1. CDR1 and CDR2 from the germline V gene are MNHNS and SASEGT. This CDR3 has 16 amino acids. The junction had 6 bases not matched to a gene; V was cut back by 3 bases and J by 2 bases. The CDR3 bases are TGTGCCAGCAGTGAGCACCAGGGGGCTGGCAATCAGCCCCAGCATTTT. Residues: CASSEHQGAGNQPQHF.

The J gene is TRBJ1-1, the V gene TRBV29-1, with a weak D call TRBD1 (6 bases). The V end was cut by 5 bases, the J end by 5 bases, with 21 bases between. This CDR3 has 15 residues. CDR1 is SQVTM, CDR2 ANQGSEA, per germline. The CDR3, as DNA: TGCAGCGTTTCATGGTTGGGAGGAGGGGGGACTGAAGCTTTCTTT. Amino acid sequence: CSVSWLGGGGTEAFF.

There are a few counts of this clone. CDR3 nucleotides: TGTGCCAGCAGGCCTCTGCCAGGGTATTTCATGAACACTGAAGCTTTCTTT. Protein sequence: CASRPLPGYFMNTEAFF. The chain links TRBV27 to TRBJ1-1, with D maybe TRBD1 (5 bases). Looked up from germline, CDR1 is MNHEY and CDR2 is SMNVEV (reference sequence). The CDR3 spans 17 residues. The germline V and J ends were trimmed by 6 bases and 0 bases, with 20 bases remaining between them.

The chain couples TRBV7-8 to TRBJ1-4; 10 bases map to TRBD1. This CDR3 is built from 17 residues. Germline assignment: CDR1 SGHVS and CDR2 FQNEAQ. Germline trimming cut 2 bases from V and 2 bases from J; bases unmatched to any gene: 5. The CDR3 DNA is TGTGCCAGCAGCTTATGGACAGGGGGTTTCACTAATGAAAAACTGTTTTTT. This sequence encodes CASSLWTGGFTNEKLFF. Full variable domain (missing parts from reference TRBV7-8 and TRBJ1-4): GAGVSQSPRYKVAKRGQDVALRCDPISGHVSLFWYQQALGQGPEFLTYFQNEAQLDKSGLPSDRFFAERPEGSVSTLKIQRTQQEDSAVYLCASSLWTGGFTNEKLFFGSGTQLSVL.

This clone was detected a few times. The chain is built from TRBV7-9 and TRBJ2-7; D not certain. V shed 9 bases and J shed 0 bases, with 12 bases lying between them. Germline V gene lookup returns CDR1 SEHNR and CDR2 FQNEAQ (reference sequence). The CDR3 spans 13 residues. CDR3 region: CASTSESSYEQYF. The CDR3 DNA sequence: TGTGCCAGTACCTCGGAGAGCTCCTACGAGCAGTACTTC. Using reference TRBV7-9 and TRBJ2-7 for the parts outside the CDR3, the full variable domain is DTGVSQNPRHKITKRGQNVTFRCDPISEHNRLYWYRQTLGQGPEFLTYFQNEAQLEKSRLLSDRFSAERPKGSFSTLEIQRTEQGDSAMYLCASTSESSYEQYFGPGTRLTVT.

The CDR3 coding sequence is TGTGCCAGCAGTCTACCGGGCTCTGGAAATACGCAGTATTTT. It yields the protein CASSLPGSGNTQYF. The chain has TRBV21-1 and TRBJ2-3. TRBV21-1 is a known pseudogene. The CDR3 has 14 amino acids.